This is a list of T cell receptor beta chains from one sample in a study of blood T cell repertoires in COVID-19. This table comes from immunoSEQ multiplex PCR, and its TCRdb copy is limited to in-frame clones, with some not included. This sample has fewer than 200,000 clones, with approximately 90% found just once. The source material was PBMCs or T cells enriched from blood (not recorded which). Receptors were obtained from a woman in her thirties or forties in a cohort exposed to, infected with or recovered from COVID-19 (not recorded which). Both conserved end residues are part of each CDR3. D genes are given only for firm matches. The size of a clone is reported for some rows only, either as once, few or many, or as a class for expanded clones.

>TRBJ1-4|-|TRBV6-1|once|14
TGTGCCAGCAGTGTAGCATGGGGCGGCGAAAAACTGTTTTTT
CASSVAWGGEKLFF
>TRBJ1-1|-|TRBV28|-|11
TGTGCCAGCAGACGTGGACATGAAGCTTTCTTT
CASRRGHEAFF
>TRBJ2-3|TRBD1|TRBV4-1|-|19
TGCGCCAGCAGCCAAGACGAGCTCCCGGACAGGGGGTTCACAGATACGCAGTATTTT
CASSQDELPDRGFTDTQYF
>TRBJ2-7|-|TRBV11-2|-|14
TGTGCCAGCAGCGAGACTACCACCTCCTACGAGCAGTACTTC
CASSETTTSYEQYF
>TRBJ1-1|TRBD1|TRBV5-4|-|15
TGTGCCAGCAGCTTGGGGACAGGGGGAGTGACTGAAGCTTTCTTT
CASSLGTGGVTEAFF
>TRBJ1-1|-|TRBV19|-|19
TGTGCCAGTAGTCCCACATGGGGGGGCCGCTCGGGGATGAACACTGAAGCTTTCTTT
CASSPTWGGRSGMNTEAFF
>TRBJ2-5|TRBD1|TRBV7-8|-|13
TGTGCCAGCAGCCCCGGGACAGAAGAGACCCAGTACTTC
CASSPGTEETQYF
>TRBJ2-7|TRBD1|TRBV9|-|15
TGTGCCAGCAGCTCCGAAGGGACAGGGTGGGACGAGCAGTACTTC
CASSSEGTGWDEQYF
>TRBJ1-1|TRBD1|TRBV7-8|-|14
TGTGCCAGCAGCTCCCCCGGGACAGGGAATGAAGCTTTCTTT
CASSSPGTGNEAFF
>TRBJ2-6|TRBD1|TRBV27|-|17
TGTGCCAGCAGTCCCGGGACAGGGGAATCTGGGGCCAACGTCCTGACTTTC
CASSPGTGESGANVLTF
>TRBJ1-2|-|TRBV2|-|15
TGTGCCAGCAGTGAAGGGGCCTGGGCTGGCTATGGCTACACCTTC
CASSEGAWAGYGYTF
>TRBJ1-2|-|TRBV6-2/TRBV6-3|few|12
TGTGCCAGCAGTTATGGCAGGGTTGGCTACACCTTC
CASSYGRVGYTF
>TRBJ2-7|-|TRBV27|-|15
TGTGCCAGCAGTCCCCTGCCCGGTCTTGCGGGCGAGCAGTACTTC
CASSPLPGLAGEQYF
>TRBJ2-3|-|TRBV11-2|-|15
TGTGCCAGCAGCTTAGCTCAGGGTTGGACAGATACGCAGTATTTT
CASSLAQGWTDTQYF
>TRBJ1-5|-|TRBV28|-|16
TGTGCCAGCAGTTTTCAGGGTTTTGGTAGCAATCAGCCCCAGCATTTT
CASSFQGFGSNQPQHF
>TRBJ1-1|-|TRBV20-1|-|14
TGCAGTGCTAGTTCGGGGGGGGTGGGAACTGAAGCTTTCTTT
CSASSGGVGTEAFF
>TRBJ1-5|TRBD1|TRBV5-5|once|15
TGTGCCAGCAGCTTGGGCAGGGGGCTTAATCAGCCCCAGCATTTT
CASSLGRGLNQPQHF
>TRBJ2-3|-|TRBV19|once|18
TGTGCCAGTAGTATGTGGGGTGGGGGCTACCTCCGCGGAGATACGCAGTATTTT
CASSMWGGGYLRGDTQYF
>TRBJ2-3|TRBD2|TRBV3-1/TRBV3-2|-|16
TGTGCCAGCAGCGCCACGCTAACGGGGGGGCTCCATACGCAGTATTTT
CASSATLTGGLHTQYF
>TRBJ1-1|-|TRBV11-2|-|15
TGTGCCAGCAGCTTAGCAGGCCTTGGGAACACTGAAGCTTTCTTT
CASSLAGLGNTEAFF
>TRBJ1-6|-|TRBV7-9|-|13
TGTGCCAGCAGCTTACGGTTGAATTCACCCCTCCACTTT
CASSLRLNSPLHF
>TRBJ1-6|TRBD1|TRBV25-1|-|15
TGTGCCAGCCGAGATCTTGGACAGGGGGAATCACCCCTCCACTTT
CASRDLGQGESPLHF
>TRBJ1-1|-|TRBV6-2/TRBV6-3|-|13
TGTGCCAGCAGTTACCTACTGAACACTGAAGCTTTCTTT
CASSYLLNTEAFF
>TRBJ1-1|TRBD1|TRBV9|-|15
TGTGCCAGCAGCGTAGCAGGGACAGGGGCCACTGAAGCTTTCTTT
CASSVAGTGATEAFF
>TRBJ1-3|-|TRBV14|-|11
TGTGCCAGCAGCCATACTTATACCATATATTTT
CASSHTYTIYF
>TRBJ2-7|TRBD2|TRBV28|-|16
TGTGCCAGCAGTCCCCCTGCGCGGGAGTATTCCTACGAGCAGTACTTC
CASSPPAREYSYEQYF
>TRBJ1-5|-|TRBV6-5|-|15
TGTGCCAGCAGTTACTCGAGACAGATTAATCAGCCCCAGCATTTT
CASSYSRQINQPQHF
>TRBJ1-1|-|TRBV21-1|-|14
TGTGCCAGCAGCATAACAGGGGGGAACACTGAAGCTTTCTTT
CASSITGGNTEAFF
>TRBJ2-7|TRBD1|TRBV6-5|-|12
TGTGCCAGTTGGGACAGCTACTACGAGCAGTACTTC
CASWDSYYEQYF
>TRBJ2-5|TRBD2|TRBV7-9|-|15
TGTGCCAGCATCGACGGTTGGGGGGGTCAAGAGACCCAGTACTTC
CASIDGWGGQETQYF
>TRBJ1-3|-|TRBV4-1|-|17
TGCGCCAGCAGCCAATTACCTCCGGCAGGATCCGGAAACACCATATATTTT
CASSQLPPAGSGNTIYF
>TRBJ1-4|TRBD1|TRBV29-1|-|14
TGCAGCGTGATCGCGACAGGGGGCTTTGAAAAACTGTTTTTT
CSVIATGGFEKLFF
>TRBJ1-2|-|TRBV9|-|14
TGTGCCAGCAGCCCAGGGGAGGGCCCGCGGGGCTACACCTTC
CASSPGEGPRGYTF
>TRBJ1-5|-|TRBV28|many|13
TGTGCCAGCAGTTTACCGGCGGGTCGGCCCCAGCATTTT
CASSLPAGRPQHF
>TRBJ2-7|TRBD2|TRBV14|-|15
TGTGCCAGCAGCCAAGAATCTAGCGGATACTACGAGCAGTACTTC
CASSQESSGYYEQYF
>TRBJ1-5|-|TRBV2|-|17
TGTGCCAGCACCGCAAATTCCGGGGGGCGCGGTGGTCAGCCCCAGCATTTT
CASTANSGGRGGQPQHF
>TRBJ1-5|-|TRBV28|-|16
TGTGCCACAACTTTTTGGGGCAGGGCAGACAATCAGCCCCAGCATTTT
CATTFWGRADNQPQHF
>TRBJ1-2|-|TRBV13|-|15
TGTGCCAGCAGCTTAGCTCAGGGGCTAAACTATGGCTACACCTTC
CASSLAQGLNYGYTF
>TRBJ2-7|TRBD1|TRBV5-6|-|14
TGTGCCAGCAGCTCCGGGACAGGTCGGTACGAGCAGTACTTC
CASSSGTGRYEQYF
>TRBJ1-4|-|TRBV6-5|once|13
TGTGCCAGCAGTCGGCGGGGAGGGGAAAAACTGTTTTTT
CASSRRGGEKLFF
>TRBJ1-5|-|TRBV2|-|14
TGTGCCAGCAACCCGGGGGGCGGGAGTCAGCCCCAGCATTTT
CASNPGGGSQPQHF
>TRBJ1-6|TRBD1|TRBV2|-|14
TGTGCCAGCAGGAGGACAGGGGATAATTCACCCCTCCACTTT
CASRRTGDNSPLHF
>TRBJ1-1|-|TRBV7-9|-|14
TGTGCCAGCAGCTCCGGGGTTGAGAACACTGAAGCTTTCTTT
CASSSGVENTEAFF
>TRBJ2-3|-|TRBV6-5|-|13
TGTGCCAGCAGTCAGACTAGCACAGATACGCAGTATTTT
CASSQTSTDTQYF
>TRBJ1-1|TRBD1|TRBV4-2|-|12
TGTGCCAGCAGCCCCGGGGACAGCGAAGCTTTCTTT
CASSPGDSEAFF